These 4 T cell receptor beta chains originate from one sample sequenced in a study of neurological immune-mediated disorders. TCRdb recomputed calls from the 5' RACE reads with MiXCR, one row per CDR3 protein. The sample has tens of thousands of distinct CDR3 sequences; over 20% are singletons. The material sequenced was PBMCs. The origin of the receptors is a woman between 65 and 79 years old in good health.

V and J are TRBV5-1 and TRBJ2-7; D may be TRBD2 (5 bases). The V gene's germline CDR1 is SGHRS and CDR2 YFSETQ. V lost 6 bases and J lost 2, with 12 bases in between. The CDR3 has 13 residues. The chain's CDR3 is CASNEEAAYEQYF. The CDR3 DNA is TGCGCCAGCAACGAGGAGGCCGCCTACGAGCAGTACTTC.

This clonotype appeared many times. The chain uses TRBV20-1 and TRBJ1-5; unclear D gene. This CDR3 contains 14 residues. The germline V and J ends were trimmed by 6 bases and 3 bases, with 15 bases remaining between them. The V gene's germline CDR1 is DFQATT and CDR2 SNEGSKA (reference sequence). The CDR3 DNA sequence: TGCAGTGCCCCGCCCGAGGCGGACAATCAGCCCCAGCATTTT. The encoded protein is CSAPPEADNQPQHF.

This clonotype was seen a few times. The genes are TRBV7-2 and TRBJ2-2, with no clear D. Trimming left V 3 bases short and J 6 bases short, with 14 bases between. The germline gives CDR1 SGHTA, CDR2 FQGNSA. The length of the CDR3 is 15 residues. CDR3 amino acids: CASSFAMGLSGELFF. CDR3 DNA: TGTGCCAGCAGCTTCGCTATGGGTCTCTCCGGGGAGCTGTTTTTT.

The chain is built from TRBV4-2 and TRBJ2-7; 8 nucleotides align to TRBD2. Germline V CDR1 and CDR2: LGHNA, YNFKEQ. Trimming took 5 bases from V and 2 from J; bases not matched to a gene: 8. The CDR3 runs 15 residues. Here the CDR3 reads CASSSLAGSTYEQYF. The CDR3 DNA follows: TGTGCCAGCAGCTCCCTAGCGGGTTCAACCTACGAGCAGTACTTC.